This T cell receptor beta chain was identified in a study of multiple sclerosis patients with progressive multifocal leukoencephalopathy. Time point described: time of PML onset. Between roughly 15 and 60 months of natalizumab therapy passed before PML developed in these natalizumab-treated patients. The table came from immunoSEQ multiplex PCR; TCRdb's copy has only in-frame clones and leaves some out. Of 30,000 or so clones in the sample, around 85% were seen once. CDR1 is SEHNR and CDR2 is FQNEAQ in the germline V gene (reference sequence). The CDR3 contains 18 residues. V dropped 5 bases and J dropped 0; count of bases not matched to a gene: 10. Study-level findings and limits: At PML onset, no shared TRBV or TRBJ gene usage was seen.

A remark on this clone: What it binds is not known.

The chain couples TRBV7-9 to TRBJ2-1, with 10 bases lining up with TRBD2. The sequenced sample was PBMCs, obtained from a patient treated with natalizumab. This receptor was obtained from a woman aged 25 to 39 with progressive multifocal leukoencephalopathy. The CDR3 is CASSPPLAGGPSYNEQFF. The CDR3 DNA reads TGTGCCAGCAGCCCCCCCTTAGCGGGGGGCCCCTCCTACAATGAGCAGTTCTTC.